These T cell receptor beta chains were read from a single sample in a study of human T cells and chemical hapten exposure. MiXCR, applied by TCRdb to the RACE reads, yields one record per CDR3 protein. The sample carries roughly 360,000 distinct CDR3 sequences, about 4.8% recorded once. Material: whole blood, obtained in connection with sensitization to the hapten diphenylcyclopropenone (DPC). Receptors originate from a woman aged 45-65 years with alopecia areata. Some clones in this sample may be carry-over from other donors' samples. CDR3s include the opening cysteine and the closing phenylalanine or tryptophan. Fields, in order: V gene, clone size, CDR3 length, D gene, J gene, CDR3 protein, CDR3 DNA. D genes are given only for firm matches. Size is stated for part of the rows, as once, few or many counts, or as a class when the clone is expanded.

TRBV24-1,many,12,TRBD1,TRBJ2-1,CATSEDRTGWFF,TGTGCCACCAGTGAAGACCGGACAGGGTGGTTCTTC
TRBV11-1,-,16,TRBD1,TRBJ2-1,CASSRLRDRVGNEQFF,TGTGCCAGCAGCCGGCTCCGGGACAGGGTGGGCAATGAGCAGTTCTTC
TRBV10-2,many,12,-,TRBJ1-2,CASSGVGYGYTF,TGCGCCAGCAGCGGGGTAGGGTATGGCTACACCTTC
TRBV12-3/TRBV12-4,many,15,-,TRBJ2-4,CASSFIAVAKNIQYF,TGTGCCAGCAGTTTTATAGCTGTAGCCAAAAACATTCAGTACTTC
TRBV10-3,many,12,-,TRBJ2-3,CAISERGDTQYF,TGTGCCATCAGTGAGCGGGGAGATACGCAGTATTTT
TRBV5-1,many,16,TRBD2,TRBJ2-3,CASSLGGSGRTDTQYF,TGCGCCAGCAGCTTGGGCGGTAGCGGGAGAACAGATACGCAGTATTTT
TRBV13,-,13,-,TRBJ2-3,CASSFERSDTQYF,TGTGCCAGCAGCTTCGAGAGATCTGATACGCAGTATTTT
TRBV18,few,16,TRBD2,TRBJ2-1,CASSPSLAGGNNEQFF,TGTGCCAGCTCACCTTCCTTAGCGGGGGGGAACAATGAGCAGTTCTTC
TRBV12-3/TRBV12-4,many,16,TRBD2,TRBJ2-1,CASSYGTSGPYNEQFF,TGTGCCAGCAGTTATGGGACTAGCGGGCCCTACAATGAGCAGTTCTTC
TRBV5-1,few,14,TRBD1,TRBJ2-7,CASSLNRGPWEQYF,TGCGCCAGCAGCTTGAACAGGGGGCCGTGGGAGCAGTACTTC
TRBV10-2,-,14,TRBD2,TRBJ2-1,CATEGTSSYNEQFF,TGCGCCACCGAAGGGACTAGCTCCTACAATGAGCAGTTCTTC
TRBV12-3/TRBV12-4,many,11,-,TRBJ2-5,CASSSKETQYF,TGTGCCAGCAGTTCTAAGGAGACCCAGTACTTC
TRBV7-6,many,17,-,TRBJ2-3,CASSYSVGGAIGDTQYF,TGTGCCAGCAGCTATTCCGTGGGGGGCGCGATCGGAGATACGCAGTATTTT
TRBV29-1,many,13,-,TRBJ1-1,CSVERILHTEAFF,TGCAGCGTTGAAAGGATCCTCCACACTGAAGCTTTCTTT
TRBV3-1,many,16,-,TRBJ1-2,CASSLLSSGERYGYTF,TGTGCCAGCAGCCTACTCAGCTCGGGGGAGAGGTATGGCTACACCTTC
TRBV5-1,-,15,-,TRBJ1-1,CASSSVAGVGTEAFF,TGCGCCAGCAGCTCCGTGGCAGGGGTCGGCACTGAAGCTTTCTTT
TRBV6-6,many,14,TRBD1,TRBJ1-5,CASTPTGQNQPQHF,TGTGCCAGCACTCCCACGGGACAGAATCAGCCCCAGCATTTT
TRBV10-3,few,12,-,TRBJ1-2,CAISAVAGTTTF,TGTGCCATCAGTGCGGTGGCAGGGACAACCACCTTC
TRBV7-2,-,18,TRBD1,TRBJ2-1,CASSLVGTGAVSYNEQFF,TGTGCCAGCAGCTTAGTGGGGACAGGGGCCGTCTCCTACAATGAGCAGTTCTTC
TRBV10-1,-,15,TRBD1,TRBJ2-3,CASNKGDRAVDTQYF,TGCGCCAGCAACAAGGGGGACAGGGCGGTAGATACGCAGTATTTT
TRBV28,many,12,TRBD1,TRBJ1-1,CASSPPTGAAFF,TGTGCCAGCAGTCCGCCGACAGGGGCAGCTTTCTTT
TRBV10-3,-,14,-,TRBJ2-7,CAISDGSGGYEQYF,TGTGCCATCAGTGACGGTAGTGGGGGGTACGAGCAGTACTTC
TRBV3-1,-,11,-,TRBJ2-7,CASSQGPEQYF,TGTGCCAGCAGCCAGGGTCCCGAGCAGTACTTC
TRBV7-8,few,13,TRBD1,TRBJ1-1,CASSLDTRGQAFF,TGTGCCAGCAGCTTGGATACCAGGGGACAGGCTTTCTTT
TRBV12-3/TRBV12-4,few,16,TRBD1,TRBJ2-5,CASSFRTGVPQETQYF,TGTGCCAGCAGTTTCCGGACAGGGGTCCCGCAAGAGACCCAGTACTTC
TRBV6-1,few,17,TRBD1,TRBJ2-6,CASSRDRAPSGANVLTF,TGTGCCAGCAGTAGAGACAGGGCCCCCTCCGGGGCCAACGTCCTGACTTTC
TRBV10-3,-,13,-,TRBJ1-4,CAISVSVNEKLFF,TGTGCCATCAGTGTCTCTGTTAATGAAAAACTGTTTTTT
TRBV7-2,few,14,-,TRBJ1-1,CASSLTRQGTEAFF,TGTGCCAGCAGCTTAACTCGGCAGGGGACTGAAGCTTTCTTT
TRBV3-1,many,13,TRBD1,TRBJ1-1,CASSPTGTTEAFF,TGTGCCAGCAGTCCGACAGGGACCACTGAAGCTTTCTTT
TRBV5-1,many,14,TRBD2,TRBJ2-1,CASSPGLARNEQFF,TGCGCCAGCTCTCCGGGACTAGCCCGCAATGAGCAGTTCTTC
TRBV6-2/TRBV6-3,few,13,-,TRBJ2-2,CASRPGLPGELFF,TGTGCCAGCAGACCCGGATTACCCGGGGAGCTGTTTTTT
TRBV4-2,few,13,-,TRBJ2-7,CASSVTVTYEQYF,TGTGCCAGCAGCGTGACAGTCACCTACGAGCAGTACTTC
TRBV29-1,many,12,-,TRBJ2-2,CSVAGDTGELFF,TGCAGCGTTGCCGGAGACACCGGGGAGCTGTTTTTT
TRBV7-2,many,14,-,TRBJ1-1,CASSSRLGPTEAFF,TGTGCCAGCAGCTCCCGACTCGGTCCCACTGAAGCTTTCTTT
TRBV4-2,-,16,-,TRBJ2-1,CASSQEGTGSYNEQFF,TGTGCCAGCAGCCAAGAGGGGACTGGCTCCTACAATGAGCAGTTCTTC
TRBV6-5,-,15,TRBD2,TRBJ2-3,CASSYQAGGLDTQYF,TGTGCCAGCAGTTACCAGGCGGGGGGGCTTGATACGCAGTATTTT
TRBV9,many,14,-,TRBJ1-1,CASSVDSWATEAFF,TGTGCCAGCAGCGTAGATTCCTGGGCCACTGAAGCTTTCTTT
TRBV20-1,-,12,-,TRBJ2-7,CSARQGSDEQYF,TGCAGTGCTAGACAGGGATCGGACGAGCAGTACTTC
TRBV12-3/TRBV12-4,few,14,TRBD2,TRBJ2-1,CASNKGLAYNEQFF,TGTGCCAGCAACAAGGGACTAGCGTACAATGAGCAGTTCTTC
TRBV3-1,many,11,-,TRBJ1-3,CASSQAGTIYF,TGTGCCAGCAGCCAAGCGGGCACCATATATTTT
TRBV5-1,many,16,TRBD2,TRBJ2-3,CASSVTSGGFTDTQYF,TGCGCCAGCAGCGTGACTAGCGGGGGATTTACAGATACGCAGTATTTT
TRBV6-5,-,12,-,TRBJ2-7,CASRGTPYEQYF,TGTGCCAGCAGGGGCACTCCCTACGAGCAGTACTTC
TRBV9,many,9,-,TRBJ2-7,CARKYEQYF,TGTGCCAGGAAGTACGAGCAGTACTTC
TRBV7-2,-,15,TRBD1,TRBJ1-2,CASSFLGQGFYGYTF,TGTGCCAGCAGCTTTTTAGGACAGGGATTCTATGGCTACACCTTC